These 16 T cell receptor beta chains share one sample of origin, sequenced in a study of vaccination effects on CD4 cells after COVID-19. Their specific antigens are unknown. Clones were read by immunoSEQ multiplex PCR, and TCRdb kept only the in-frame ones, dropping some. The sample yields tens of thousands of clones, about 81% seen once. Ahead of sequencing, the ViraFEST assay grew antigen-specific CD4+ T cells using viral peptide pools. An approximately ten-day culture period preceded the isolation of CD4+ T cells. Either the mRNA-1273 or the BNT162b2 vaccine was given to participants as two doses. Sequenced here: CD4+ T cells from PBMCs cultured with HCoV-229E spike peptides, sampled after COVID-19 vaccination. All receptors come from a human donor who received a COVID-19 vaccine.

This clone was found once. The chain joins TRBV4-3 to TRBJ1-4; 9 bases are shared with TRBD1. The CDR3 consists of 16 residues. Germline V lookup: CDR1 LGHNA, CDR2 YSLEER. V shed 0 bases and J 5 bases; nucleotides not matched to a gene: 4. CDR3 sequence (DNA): TGCGCCAGCAGCCAAGACTCTGGGACAGGGAATGAAAAACTGTTTTTT. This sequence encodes CASSQDSGTGNEKLFF.

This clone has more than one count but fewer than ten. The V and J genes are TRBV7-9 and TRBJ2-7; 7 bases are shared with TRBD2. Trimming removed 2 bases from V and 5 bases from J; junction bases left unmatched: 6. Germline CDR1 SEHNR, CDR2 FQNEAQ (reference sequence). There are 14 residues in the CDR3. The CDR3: CASSLSSGRDEQYV. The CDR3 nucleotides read TGTGCCAGCAGCTTAAGTTCGGGGAGGGACGAGCAGTACGTC.

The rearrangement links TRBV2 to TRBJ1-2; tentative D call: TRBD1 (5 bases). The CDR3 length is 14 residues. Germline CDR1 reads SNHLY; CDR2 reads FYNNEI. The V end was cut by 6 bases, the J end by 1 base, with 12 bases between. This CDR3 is CASRPDRNNYGYTF. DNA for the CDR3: TGTGCCAGCAGACCTGACAGAAATAACTATGGCTACACCTTC.

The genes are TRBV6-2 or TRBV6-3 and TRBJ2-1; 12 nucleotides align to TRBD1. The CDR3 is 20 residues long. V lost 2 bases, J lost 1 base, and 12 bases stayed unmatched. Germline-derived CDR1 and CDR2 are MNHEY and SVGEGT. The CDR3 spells CASSYPSGTGGWRSYNEQFF. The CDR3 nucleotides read TGTGCCAGCAGTTACCCGTCCGGGACAGGGGGCTGGAGGTCCTACAATGAGCAGTTCTTC.

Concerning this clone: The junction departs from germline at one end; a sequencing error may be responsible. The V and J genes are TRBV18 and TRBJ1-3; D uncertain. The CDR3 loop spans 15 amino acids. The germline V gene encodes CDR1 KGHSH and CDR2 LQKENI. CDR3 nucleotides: TGTGCCAGCTCACCGTCCCGAACATCGGGTTTGACTGGAGAATTT. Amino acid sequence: CASSPSRTSGLTGEF.

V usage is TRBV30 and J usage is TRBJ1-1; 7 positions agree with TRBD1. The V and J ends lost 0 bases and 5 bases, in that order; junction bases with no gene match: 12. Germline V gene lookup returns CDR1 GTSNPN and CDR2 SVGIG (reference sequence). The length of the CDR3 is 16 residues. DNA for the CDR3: TGTGCCTGGAGTGTTAGGGGCAGGGGGATAAGGACTGAAGCTTTCTTT. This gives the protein CAWSVRGRGIRTEAFF.

The CDR3 DNA reads as TGTGCCAGTAGTATCATTGGGGGTGCTGAAGCTTTCTTT. Its protein product is CASSIIGGAEAFF. The chain has TRBV19 and TRBJ1-1; D may be TRBD1 (5 bases). The germline CDR1 and CDR2 sequences are LNHDA and SQIVND (reference sequence). The CDR3 runs to 13 residues. Trimming removed 3 bases at V and 6 bases at J, with 11 bases between.

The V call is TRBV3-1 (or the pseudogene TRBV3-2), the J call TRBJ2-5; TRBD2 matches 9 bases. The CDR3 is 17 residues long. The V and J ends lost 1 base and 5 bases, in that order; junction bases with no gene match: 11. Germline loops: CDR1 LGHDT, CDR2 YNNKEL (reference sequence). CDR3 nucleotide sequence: TGTGCCAGCAGCCAAGTCACGCGACTAGCGGCGCGGGAGACCCAGTACTTC. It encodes CASSQVTRLAARETQYF.

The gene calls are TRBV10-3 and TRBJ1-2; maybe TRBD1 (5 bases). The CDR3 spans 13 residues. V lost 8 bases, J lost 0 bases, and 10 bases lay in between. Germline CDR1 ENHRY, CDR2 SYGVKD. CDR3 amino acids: CAIQGGSNYGYTF. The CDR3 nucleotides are TGTGCCATCCAGGGAGGGTCTAACTATGGCTACACCTTC.

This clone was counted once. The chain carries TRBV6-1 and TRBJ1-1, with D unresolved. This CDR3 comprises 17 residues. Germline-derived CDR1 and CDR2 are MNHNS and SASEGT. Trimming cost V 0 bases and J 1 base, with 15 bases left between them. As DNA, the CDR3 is TGTGCCAGCAGTGAAGCCAGAGGACTGATACCGAACACTGAAGCTTTCTTT. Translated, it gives CASSEARGLIPNTEAFF.

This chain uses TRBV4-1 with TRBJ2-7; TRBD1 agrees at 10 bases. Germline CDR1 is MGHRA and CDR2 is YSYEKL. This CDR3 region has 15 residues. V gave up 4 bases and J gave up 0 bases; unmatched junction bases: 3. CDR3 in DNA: TGCGCCAGCAGCCTCCGGGACAGGGGCTCCTACGAGCAGTACGTC. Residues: CASSLRDRGSYEQYV.

The DNA for the CDR3 is TGTGCCAGCAGCGTAAGGCAGGGGGTCACAGATACGCAGTATTTT. Translating gives CASSVRQGVTDTQYF. The chain uses TRBV9 and TRBJ2-3; 7 positions match TRBD1. In germline, CDR1 is SGDLS, CDR2 YYNGEE. This CDR3 is 15 amino acids long. With V trimmed by 1 base and J by 2 bases, 4 bases remained unmatched.

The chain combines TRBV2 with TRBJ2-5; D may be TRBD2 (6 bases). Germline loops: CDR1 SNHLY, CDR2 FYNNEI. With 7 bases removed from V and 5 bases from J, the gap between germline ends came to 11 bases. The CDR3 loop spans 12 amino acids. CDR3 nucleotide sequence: TGTGCCAGCACCGGGAGTAGGGAGACCCAGTACTTC. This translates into CASTGSRETQYF.

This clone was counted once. The CDR3 here is CASRAGGSTREQYV. In nucleotides, the CDR3 is TGTGCCAGCAGAGCGGGGGGATCAACGCGGGAGCAGTACGTC. The rearrangement joins TRBV6-5 to TRBJ2-7; 9 bases are a match to TRBD2. The CDR3 has 14 amino acids. V dropped 6 bases and J dropped 7; count of bases not matched to a gene: 10. Germline V gene data show CDR1 as MNHEY and CDR2 as SVGAGI.

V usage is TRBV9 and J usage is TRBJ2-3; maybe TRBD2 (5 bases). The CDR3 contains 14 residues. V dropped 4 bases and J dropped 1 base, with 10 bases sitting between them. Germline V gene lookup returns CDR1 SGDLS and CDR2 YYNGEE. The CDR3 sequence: CASSLRVGTDTQYF. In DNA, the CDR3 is TGTGCCAGCAGCCTGAGGGTGGGCACAGATACGCAGTATTTT.

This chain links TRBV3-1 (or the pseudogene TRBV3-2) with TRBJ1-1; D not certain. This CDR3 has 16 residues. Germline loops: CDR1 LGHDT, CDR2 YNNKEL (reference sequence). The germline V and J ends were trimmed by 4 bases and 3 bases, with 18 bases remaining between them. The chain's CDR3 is CASSRSPGYGDTEAFF. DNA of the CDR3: TGTGCCAGCAGCCGCTCCCCGGGCTATGGGGACACTGAAGCTTTCTTT.